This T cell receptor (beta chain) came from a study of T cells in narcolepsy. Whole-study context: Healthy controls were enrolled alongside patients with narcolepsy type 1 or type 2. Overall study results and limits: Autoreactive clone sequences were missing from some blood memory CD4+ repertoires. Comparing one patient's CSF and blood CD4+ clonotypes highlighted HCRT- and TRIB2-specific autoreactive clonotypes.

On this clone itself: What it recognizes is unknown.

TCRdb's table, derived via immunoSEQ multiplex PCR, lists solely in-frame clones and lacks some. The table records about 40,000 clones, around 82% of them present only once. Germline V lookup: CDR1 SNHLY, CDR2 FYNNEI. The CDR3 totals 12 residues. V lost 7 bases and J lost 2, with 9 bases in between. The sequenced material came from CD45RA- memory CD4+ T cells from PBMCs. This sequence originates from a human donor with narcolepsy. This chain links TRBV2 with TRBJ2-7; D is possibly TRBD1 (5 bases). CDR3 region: CASTRTPYEQYF. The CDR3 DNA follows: TGTGCCAGCACCCGGACACCCTACGAGCAGTACTTC.